The 10 T cell receptor beta chains below all came from one sample that was sequenced in a study of cytomegalovirus exposure and HLA in healthy donors. The PCR was carried out with 60 Vbeta primers and 13 Jbeta primers. Clones were read by immunoSEQ multiplex PCR, and TCRdb kept only the in-frame ones, dropping some. The sample holds roughly 170,000 clones, roughly 78% seen once. Sequencing input: PBMCs. The receptors were gathered from a woman in her fifties or sixties in good health and CMV-seropositive.

V and J are TRBV7-8 and TRBJ2-1, with 8 positions matching TRBD2. This CDR3 contains 15 residues. Germline loops: CDR1 SGHVS, CDR2 FQNEAQ. J gave up 7 bases and V 6 bases, and 11 bases lay outside the gene matches. The CDR3 spells CASSFAPGLGNEQFF. The CDR3 DNA reads TGTGCCAGCAGTTTTGCGCCGGGACTAGGGAATGAGCAGTTCTTC.

Turning to this clone: A read error may account for a junction end that differs from germline. The chain combines TRBV7-9 with TRBJ1-4; D is unresolved. The germline V gene has CDR1 SEHNR and CDR2 FQNEAQ (reference sequence). The CDR3 runs to 16 residues. In DNA form, the CDR3 reads TGTTCCAGCAGCTTACGTGAGGGCCCCGGTGGTGAAAAACTGTTTTTT. As protein: CSSSLREGPGGEKLFF.

The rearrangement joins TRBV11-2 to TRBJ1-6, with 7 bases identical to TRBD1. Germline lookup yields CDR1 SGHAT and CDR2 FQNNGV. CDR3 size: 14 residues. Losses at the gene ends were 3 bases for V and 10 bases for J; bases not matched to a gene: 6. The CDR3 DNA reads as TGTGCCAGCAGCTTTACAGGGGAAAGGTCACCCCTCCACTTT. It yields the protein CASSFTGERSPLHF. The entire variable domain, with the rest obtained from reference TRBV11-2 and TRBJ1-6, is as follows: EAGVAQSPRYKIIEKRQSVAFWCNPISGHATLYWYQQILGQGPKLLIQFQNNGVVDDSQLPKDRFSAERLKGVDSTLKIQPAKLEDSAVYLCASSFTGERSPLHFGNGTRLTVT.

The chain links TRBV5-4 to TRBJ2-1, with D possibly matching TRBD2 (5 bases). CDR1 and CDR2 (germline): SGHNT, YYREEE (reference sequence). Trimming shortened V by 4 bases and J by 9 bases, and 23 bases separated the two germline ends. This CDR3 region has 16 residues. The DNA for the CDR3 is TGTGCCAGCAGCGCTCCCGAGAAGAGCGGCGAGGGTGAGCAGTTCTTC. Amino acids: CASSAPEKSGEGEQFF.

The chain is built from TRBV7-3 and TRBJ2-1; TRBD2 matches at 13 bases. The CDR3 totals 16 residues. V trimming: 5 bases; J trimming: 4 bases; junction bases outside the gene matches: 5. CDR1 is SGHTA, CDR2 FQGTGA, per germline. The CDR3 reads CASSPEGLAGYNEQFF. CDR3 DNA: TGTGCCAGCAGCCCCGAGGGACTAGCGGGGTACAATGAGCAGTTCTTC.

This clone was counted a few times. This chain uses TRBV6-1 with TRBJ2-1, with TRBD2 matching 12 bases. CDR1 is MNHNS, CDR2 SASEGT, per germline. CDR3 length: 17 amino acids. The ends lost 5 bases at V and 3 bases at J; junction bases unmatched: 8. CDR3 loop: CASSKGSSGGVYNEQFF. The CDR3 DNA sequence: TGTGCCAGCAGTAAAGGATCTAGCGGGGGGGTCTACAATGAGCAGTTCTTC.

This sequence joins TRBV7-6 and TRBJ2-7, with a possible D match to TRBD1 (5 bases). Germline V lookup: CDR1 SGHVS, CDR2 FNYEAQ. This CDR3 has 15 amino acids. Trimming cost V 1 base and J 2 bases, with 12 bases left between them. In DNA form, the CDR3 reads TGTGCCAGCAGCTTAGGAGGTGACAGAGCCTACGAGCAGTACTTC. It yields the protein CASSLGGDRAYEQYF.

This chain links TRBV5-4 with TRBJ2-1; D may be TRBD1 (8 bases). Per the germline V gene, CDR1 is SGHNT and CDR2 is YYREEE (reference sequence). The CDR3 is made up of 16 amino acids. Trimming took off 3 bases at V and 2 bases at J, with 15 bases between the two ends. The CDR3 loop is CASSWGGQAPYNEQFF. DNA of the CDR3: TGTGCCAGCAGCTGGGGGGGACAGGCACCCTACAATGAGCAGTTCTTC.

The genes are TRBV15 and TRBJ1-2; D may be TRBD1 (5 bases). Germline loops: CDR1 LNHNV, CDR2 YYDKDF (reference sequence). V lost 2 bases, J lost 0 bases, and 7 bases lay in between. The CDR3 has 14 residues. The CDR3 sequence is CATSRRTPNYGYTF. CDR3 in DNA: TGTGCCACCAGCAGACGGACACCTAACTATGGCTACACCTTC.

Only a few counts were recorded for this clone. CDR3 amino acids: CASAQPGQGTEQYF. Written as DNA, the CDR3 is TGTGCCAGCGCTCAACCGGGACAGGGGACCGAGCAGTACTTC. This rearrangement joins TRBV6-5 to TRBJ2-7; 10 bases map to TRBD1. The length of the CDR3 is 14 residues. With V trimmed by 8 bases and J by 6 bases, 10 bases remained unmatched. The germline CDR1 and CDR2 sequences are MNHEY and SVGAGI.